A selection of T cell receptor beta chains follows, all from one sample in a study of shared clonotypes between healthy human individuals. Sequenced by immunoSEQ multiplex PCR; TCRdb stores in-frame clones only, minus some. The table includes 2,100,000 or so clones, nearly 97% detected once. What was sequenced was naive CD4+ T cells sorted from blood. The receptors come from a man aged 18 to 30 in good health. Both conserved end residues are part of each CDR3. D genes are given only for firm matches. A row's size may be missing; if present it is once, few, many or a size class.

j_call,cdr3_length,v_call,d_call,clone_size,cdr3_nt,cdr3_aa
TRBJ1-2,12,TRBV12-5,.,.,TGTGCTAGTGGTTTGGTGGGGCCGGGCTACACCTTC,CASGLVGPGYTF
TRBJ2-1,15,TRBV10-2,TRBD2,.,TGCGCCAGCAGTGACTTAGCGGGACTCGACAATGAGCAGTTCTTC,CASSDLAGLDNEQFF
TRBJ2-1,13,TRBV29-1,TRBD1,.,TGCAGCACTGAGGGACAGGCGTTCGGTGAGCAGTTCTTC,CSTEGQAFGEQFF
TRBJ1-4,15,TRBV10-3,TRBD1,once,TGTGCCATCAGTGGCCGGGACAGGGGGGCTGAAAAACTGTTTTTT,CAISGRDRGAEKLFF
TRBJ1-4,15,TRBV7-9,TRBD1,.,TGTGCCAGCAGCCCTGGACAGGGAGGGAAGGAAAAACTGTTTTTT,CASSPGQGGKEKLFF
TRBJ2-2,19,TRBV4-1,TRBD2,.,TGCGCCAGCAGCCAGCTTCGATTGGCTAGCGGGGCGAACACCGGGGAGCTGTTTTTT,CASSQLRLASGANTGELFF
TRBJ2-5,16,TRBV11-2,TRBD2,.,TGTGCCAGCAGCTTAGGACTAGCGGGGGGGCAAGAGACCCAGTACTTC,CASSLGLAGGQETQYF
TRBJ1-1,13,TRBV2,TRBD1,.,TGTGCCAGCAGTTCGGACAGGGGGTATGAAGCTTTCTTT,CASSSDRGYEAFF
TRBJ1-1,14,TRBV14,.,.,TGTGCCAGCAGCCATGAACAGGGAGGCACTGAAGCTTTCTTT,CASSHEQGGTEAFF
TRBJ2-6,14,TRBV6-1,.,.,TGTGCCAGCAGAAGTGCGTCTGGGGCCAACGTCCTGACTTTC,CASRSASGANVLTF
TRBJ2-7,14,TRBV5-1,TRBD2,.,TGCGCCAGCCAAGGACTGAGCGGGGATTACGAGCAGTACTTC,CASQGLSGDYEQYF
TRBJ2-6,15,TRBV28,.,.,TGTGCCAGCAGTTTAGTCTCAAGGGGGGCCAACGTCCTGACTTTC,CASSLVSRGANVLTF
TRBJ2-5,15,TRBV6-1,.,.,TGTGCCGGGGAGAGCGGAGGGGGCGGGCAAGAGACCCAGTACTTC,CAGESGGGGQETQYF
TRBJ1-4,13,TRBV18,.,.,TGTGCCAGCTCCCAGGGCACCGGGGGGAAACTGTTTTTT,CASSQGTGGKLFF
TRBJ1-5,14,TRBV4-3,TRBD1,.,TGCGCCAGCAGCCACGGGACAGGGGATCAGCCCCAGCATTTT,CASSHGTGDQPQHF
TRBJ2-1,16,TRBV7-3,TRBD1,once,TGTGCCAGCAGCCGGACAGGATTGCAGGGGGTCAGGGAGCAGTTCTTC,CASSRTGLQGVREQFF
TRBJ1-1,14,TRBV4-3,.,.,TGCGCCAGCAGCCCCTCTCCGGGGTCCACTGAAGCTTTCTTT,CASSPSPGSTEAFF
TRBJ2-3,16,TRBV5-1,.,.,TGCGCCAGCAGCTTGGGGGCTTCAAGGACCACAGATACGCAGTATTTT,CASSLGASRTTDTQYF
TRBJ1-4,14,TRBV6-1,.,.,TGTGCCAGCAGTGTTTCCACAACTAATGAAAAACTGTTTTTT,CASSVSTTNEKLFF
TRBJ2-3,15,TRBV6-1,TRBD2,.,TGTGCCAGCAGGGGCCTAGCGGGAGGGCCGGATACGCAGTATTTT,CASRGLAGGPDTQYF
TRBJ2-5,16,TRBV7-2,.,.,TGTGCCAGCAGCTCACCTGATCGGAGGGCCGGAGAGACCCAGTACTTC,CASSSPDRRAGETQYF
TRBJ2-3,13,TRBV15,.,.,TGTGCCACCAGCGACAGGTTCACAGATACGCAGTATTTT,CATSDRFTDTQYF
TRBJ2-2,17,TRBV5-5,.,.,TGTGCCAGCAGCTTGGAATGGGCGGGATGGGAAACCGGGGAGCTGTTTTTT,CASSLEWAGWETGELFF
TRBJ2-7,12,TRBV19,.,.,TGTGCCAGTAGTATTGCGGGCTACGAGCAGTACTTC,CASSIAGYEQYF
TRBJ1-1,14,TRBV19,.,.,TGTGCCAGTACTCTAAGGGGGGCGAACACTGAAGCTTTCTTT,CASTLRGANTEAFF
TRBJ1-6,15,TRBV2,TRBD1,.,TGTGCCAGCAGTTCCACAGGGGTTAGTAATTCACCCCTCCACTTT,CASSSTGVSNSPLHF
TRBJ1-1,16,TRBV7-9,.,.,TGTGCCAGCAGCTTAATAGGGGCGCGTGGAAACACTGAAGCTTTCTTT,CASSLIGARGNTEAFF
TRBJ1-1,14,TRBV6-6,.,.,TGTGCCAGCACCCGGGACACCATGAACACTGAAGCTTTCTTT,CASTRDTMNTEAFF
TRBJ1-1,12,TRBV10-3,.,.,TGTGCCATCAGAAAGGACAACACTGAAGCTTTCTTT,CAIRKDNTEAFF
TRBJ1-1,15,TRBV5-4,TRBD1,.,TGTGCCAGCAGCACCCAAGGGACAGGGACCACTGAAGCTTTCTTT,CASSTQGTGTTEAFF
TRBJ1-2,14,TRBV30,.,.,TGTGCCTGGAGTCCCCCGGGGCGCAGCTATGGCTACACCTTC,CAWSPPGRSYGYTF
TRBJ1-2,12,TRBV19,.,few,TGTGCCAGTAGTCCTCCTGCCTATGGCTACACCTTC,CASSPPAYGYTF
TRBJ1-3,15,TRBV6-5,.,.,TGTGCCAGCAAATTGAAAGATTACTCTGGAAACACCATATATTTT,CASKLKDYSGNTIYF
TRBJ2-7,15,TRBV5-6,TRBD1,.,TGTGCCAGCAGCTTGTCGGGACAGGGAGACTACGAGCAGTACTTC,CASSLSGQGDYEQYF
TRBJ2-7,13,TRBV6-6,.,.,TGTGCCAGCAGTTACGTGAACTCCTACGAGCAGTACTTC,CASSYVNSYEQYF
TRBJ1-6,16,TRBV27,.,.,TGTGCCAGCAGGCCATTATCCCCTGGGGAGCAGCTCCCCCTCCACTTT,CASRPLSPGEQLPLHF
TRBJ2-5,13,TRBV10-3,.,.,TGTGCCACAGGAGAAATAGGTCGGGAGACCCAGTACTTC,CATGEIGRETQYF
TRBJ1-6,15,TRBV6-5,.,.,TGTGCCAGCAGTTACGGGGCAGGGACCCATTCACCCCTCCACTTT,CASSYGAGTHSPLHF
TRBJ2-1,16,TRBV5-1,.,.,TGCGCCAGCAGCTTGGCCCAGGGTAGGTCCTACAATGAGCAGTTCTTC,CASSLAQGRSYNEQFF
TRBJ2-7,16,TRBV7-2,TRBD1,.,TGTGCCAGCAGCACACCCGGGACAGGGGTTGTTGGAGAGCAGTACTTC,CASSTPGTGVVGEQYF
TRBJ2-4,9,TRBV27,.,.,TGTGCCACACGTTTAGTTCAGTACTTC,CATRLVQYF
TRBJ1-1,11,TRBV6-1,.,.,TGTGCCAGCAGGATGAACACTGAAGCTTTCTTT,CASRMNTEAFF
TRBJ1-5,14,TRBV30,TRBD1,.,TGTGCCTGGAGTGCACAGGGGGGCTCCTTGTCCCAGCATTTT,CAWSAQGGSLSQHF
TRBJ1-1,15,TRBV7-9,TRBD1,.,TGTGCCAGCAGCTACGGGACAGGGATAAACACTGAAGCTTTCTTT,CASSYGTGINTEAFF
TRBJ2-2,14,TRBV10-3,.,once,TGTGCCATCAGGGGTGCCCAAGGCTCAGGGGAGCTGTTTTTT,CAIRGAQGSGELFF
TRBJ1-2,12,TRBV19,.,.,TGTGCCAGTAGTGGGGCAGCGTATGGCTACACCTTC,CASSGAAYGYTF
TRBJ1-2,12,TRBV18,.,.,TGTGCCAGCTCTGGGGGAAACTATGGCTACACCTTC,CASSGGNYGYTF
TRBJ2-7,17,TRBV9,.,few,TGTGCCAGCAGCCCGCGCCCCGGGGGCGGAGCATCCTACGAGCAGTACTTC,CASSPRPGGGASYEQYF
TRBJ2-5,13,TRBV6-6,.,.,TGTGCCAGCAGTTACGTTTATGGGGAGACCCAGTACTTC,CASSYVYGETQYF
TRBJ2-7,14,TRBV29-1,TRBD1,.,TGCAGCGTGTTTACAGGGGTTCCGCGCTACGAGCAGTACTTC,CSVFTGVPRYEQYF
TRBJ2-2,14,TRBV28,TRBD2,.,TGTGCCAGCAGATCCGGGACTAGAAGGGGGGAGCTGTTTTTT,CASRSGTRRGELFF
TRBJ1-2,15,TRBV30,TRBD1,once,TGTGCCTGGAGTGAGGGGACAGGGCGTATCTATGGCTACACCTTC,CAWSEGTGRIYGYTF
TRBJ2-5,14,TRBV6-6,.,.,TGTGCCAGCAGTTACGGGCGGATCCAAGAGACCCAGTACTTC,CASSYGRIQETQYF